These 14 T cell receptor beta chains came from one sample sequenced in a study of blood T cells in healthy people across ages. Next came a second PCR, run for about 6 to 11 cycles, which used a sample-barcoded 5' primer along with a J-beta primer mix. TCRdb re-analysed the 5' RACE reads in MiXCR, keeping a single row per CDR3 protein. The repertoire consists of about a million distinct CDR3 sequences, with roughly 47% occurring once and the leading ten covering roughly 23%. The sequenced sample consisted of blood. The receptor set was obtained from a woman aged 55-70 years in good health.

This chain connects TRBV7-9 to TRBJ2-7; D is possibly TRBD1 (6 bases). The CDR3 loop spans 16 amino acids. Germline CDR1 reads SEHNR; CDR2 reads FQNEAQ (reference sequence). V gave up 1 base and J gave up 7 bases, with 20 bases separating them. CDR3 region: CASSLDGGYIRREQYF. The CDR3 nucleotides read TGTGCCAGCAGCTTAGATGGGGGCTATATTCGGAGGGAGCAGTACTTC.

This sequence joins TRBV29-1 and TRBJ2-5; D call uncertain. CDR3 length: 12 residues. Germline V gene sequence: CDR1 SQVTM, CDR2 ANQGSEA. Between the trimmed V and J ends, which lost 4 bases and 11 bases, there was a span of 17 bases. CDR3: CSVVPWSNEQYF. DNA of the CDR3: TGCAGCGTTGTCCCATGGTCCAATGAGCAGTACTTC.

The chain joins TRBV4-3 to TRBJ2-3; 9 nucleotides match TRBD1. CDR1 and CDR2 (germline): LGHNA, YSLEER. This CDR3 is built from 16 residues. After removal of 0 bases from V and 6 bases from J, the junction contained 7 bases not matched to a gene. The CDR3: CASSQDNRGLGDTQYF. Written as DNA, the CDR3 is TGCGCCAGCAGCCAAGACAACAGGGGGCTGGGGGATACGCAGTATTTT.

The CDR3 reads CASSRPEETQYF. In DNA form, the CDR3 reads TGTGCCAGCAGCCGCCCCGAAGAGACCCAGTACTTC. The chain has TRBV7-9 and TRBJ2-5, with no clear D. In germline, CDR1 is SEHNR, CDR2 FQNEAQ (reference sequence). V dropped 5 bases and J dropped 3 bases, with 7 bases sitting between them. The CDR3 has 12 amino acids.

The chain joins TRBV28 to TRBJ2-7; 8 nucleotides line up with TRBD2. Germline V gene data show CDR1 as MDHEN and CDR2 as SYDVKM. This CDR3 region has 15 residues. V was clipped by 4 bases and J by 0 bases; unmatched bases: 5. The CDR3 sequence is CASSSPGGLSYEQYF. The CDR3 DNA reads as TGTGCCAGCAGTTCCCCGGGGGGGCTCTCCTACGAGCAGTACTTC.

This clonotype was detected only once. The chain uses TRBV20-1 and TRBJ1-1; possibly TRBD1 for D (6 bases). Trimming shortened V by 0 bases and J by 8 bases, and 16 bases separated the two germline ends. Germline loops: CDR1 DFQATT, CDR2 SNEGSKA (reference sequence). This CDR3 comprises 14 residues. The CDR3 region is CSARDPLGATEAFF. The CDR3 bases are TGCAGTGCTAGAGACCCCTTGGGGGCCACCGAAGCTTTCTTT.

Turning to this clonotype: One base away lies a much larger clone, so this may be a sequencing read error. This rearrangement joins TRBV25-1 to TRBJ2-6; D not resolved. The CDR3 runs to 14 residues. With 7 bases removed from V and 0 bases from J, the gap between germline ends came to 7 bases. From germline, CDR1 is MGHDK and CDR2 SYGVNS. In nucleotides, the CDR3 is TGTGCCAGCAAACAGAGCTCTGGGGCCAACGTCCTGACTTTC. It translates to CASKQSSGANVLTF.

In DNA, the CDR3 is TGCAGTGCTACAGGGAACTACGAGCAGTACTTC. It yields the protein CSATGNYEQYF. The chain links TRBV20-1 to TRBJ2-7; D is possibly TRBD1 (5 bases). Per the germline V gene, CDR1 is DFQATT and CDR2 is SNEGSKA (reference sequence). V lost 4 bases to trimming and J lost 3 bases, with 7 bases between them. The CDR3 sequence is 11 residues long.

This clonotype was observed many times. The chain joins TRBV20-1 to TRBJ2-3; D perhaps matches TRBD1 (5 bases). The CDR3 has 15 residues. CDR1 is DFQATT and CDR2 is SNEGSKA in the germline V gene (reference sequence). The germline V and J ends were trimmed by 6 bases and 6 bases, with 22 bases remaining between them. The CDR3 DNA is TGCAGTGCCCGCCCCCTAGGTCAAAAGGGGGATACGCAGTATTTT. It translates to CSARPLGQKGDTQYF.

The V gene is TRBV28, the J gene TRBJ2-5, with D perhaps matching TRBD1 (6 bases). Germline-derived CDR1 and CDR2 are MDHEN and SYDVKM. The V end lost 4 bases, the J end lost 7 bases, and 19 bases lay between the germline ends. The CDR3 is 15 amino acids. CDR3 in DNA: TGTGCCAGCAGTTCGGGACATCGGCCCTTAGGGACCCAGTACTTC. Its protein product is CASSSGHRPLGTQYF.

The rearrangement uses TRBV12-3 or TRBV12-4 and TRBJ2-5; 10 nucleotides align to TRBD2. V was clipped by 6 bases and J by 4 bases; unmatched bases: 5. This CDR3 is 14 amino acids long. Written as DNA, the CDR3 is TGTGCCAGCAGACCTAGCGGGAGCGGAGAGACCCAGTACTTC. This codes for CASRPSGSGETQYF.

The chain links TRBV6-5 to TRBJ2-7; unclear D gene. Trimming pared 5 bases from V and 1 base from J, leaving 15 bases between. This CDR3 contains 15 residues. Germline CDR1 MNHEY, CDR2 SVGAGI. The CDR3 here is CASSPIGETSYEQYF. CDR3 DNA: TGTGCCAGCAGTCCTATTGGCGAAACTTCCTACGAGCAGTACTTC.

This clonotype was seen a few times. The V gene is TRBV24-1, the J gene TRBJ2-7; D not resolved. The J call may be incorrect, as the DNA end agrees better with TRBJ2-5. Germline V gene data show CDR1 as KGHDR and CDR2 as SFDVKD. The CDR3 has 15 residues. Here the CDR3 DNA reads TGTGCCACCAGTGACTCGGGCAGGCGGCGGGAGACCCAGTACTTC. This encodes CATSDSGRRRETQYF.

The chain links TRBV14 to TRBJ2-7; a possible D gene is TRBD1 (5 bases). CDR3 size: 14 residues. Germline V gene sequence: CDR1 SGHDN, CDR2 FVKESK. Trimming cost V 0 bases and J 3 bases, with 9 bases left between them. For the CDR3, the DNA is TGTGCCAGCAGCCAAGATCGACAGAACTACGAGCAGTACTTC. Its translation: CASSQDRQNYEQYF.